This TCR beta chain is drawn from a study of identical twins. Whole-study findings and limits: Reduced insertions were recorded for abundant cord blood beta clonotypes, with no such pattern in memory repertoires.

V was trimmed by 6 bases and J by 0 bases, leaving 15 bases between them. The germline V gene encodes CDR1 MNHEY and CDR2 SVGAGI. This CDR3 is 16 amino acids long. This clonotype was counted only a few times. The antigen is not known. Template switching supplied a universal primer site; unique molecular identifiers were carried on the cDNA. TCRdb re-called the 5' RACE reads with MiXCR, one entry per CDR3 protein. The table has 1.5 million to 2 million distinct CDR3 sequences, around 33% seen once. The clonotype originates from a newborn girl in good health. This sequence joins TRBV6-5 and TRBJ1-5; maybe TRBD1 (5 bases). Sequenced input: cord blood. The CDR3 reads CASSRRGGNSNQPQHF. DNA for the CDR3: TGTGCCAGCAGCCGACGGGGGGGAAATAGCAATCAGCCCCAGCATTTT.